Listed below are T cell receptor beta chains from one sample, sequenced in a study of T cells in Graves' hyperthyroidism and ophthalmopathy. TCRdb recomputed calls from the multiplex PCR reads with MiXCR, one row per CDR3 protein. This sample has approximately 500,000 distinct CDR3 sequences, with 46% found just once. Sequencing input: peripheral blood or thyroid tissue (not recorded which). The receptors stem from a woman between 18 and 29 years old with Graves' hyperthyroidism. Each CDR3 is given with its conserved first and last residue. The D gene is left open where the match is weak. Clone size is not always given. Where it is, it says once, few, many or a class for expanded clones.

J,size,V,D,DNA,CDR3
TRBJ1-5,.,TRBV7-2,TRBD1,TGTGCCAGCAGCTTCGACGGACAGGTCTCCGAGCATTTT,CASSFDGQVSEHF
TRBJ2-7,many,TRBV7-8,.,TGTGCCAGCAGCTTGGACCTGCAGCAGTCCTACGAGCAGTACTTC,CASSLDLQQSYEQYF
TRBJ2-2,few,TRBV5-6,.,TGTGCCAGCAGCTTGAGCAGCCCCGGGGAGCTGTTTTTT,CASSLSSPGELFF
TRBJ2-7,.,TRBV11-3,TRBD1,TGTGCCGGCAGAGGACAGGGGGGATCAGATACGCAGTACTTC,CAGRGQGGSDTQYF
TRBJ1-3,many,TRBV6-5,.,TGTGCCAGCAGTTACTCGACGGGGATGGGAAACACCATATATTTT,CASSYSTGMGNTIYF
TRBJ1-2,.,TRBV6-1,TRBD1,TGTGCCAGCAGTGAAACTGCAGGGGGCAATGCGGTCTATGGCTACACCTTC,CASSETAGGNAVYGYTF
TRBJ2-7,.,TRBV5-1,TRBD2,TGTGCCAGCAGCGCAGGTCGGGAGGGGGTCTACGAGCAGTACTTC,CASSAGREGVYEQYF
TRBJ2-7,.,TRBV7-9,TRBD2,TGTGCCAGCAGCGTCACTAGCGGGAGATTCAACGAGCAGTACTTC,CASSVTSGRFNEQYF
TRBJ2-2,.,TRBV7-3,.,TGTGCCAGCAGCTTACGTGCTTCCGGGGAGCTGTTTTTT,CASSLRASGELFF
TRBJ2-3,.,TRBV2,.,TGTGCCAGCAGGACCGGGGATACGCAGTATTTT,CASRTGDTQYF
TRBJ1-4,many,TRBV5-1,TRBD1,TGCGCCAGCAGCACGGGACAGGGGGCGAATGAAAAACTGTTTTTT,CASSTGQGANEKLFF
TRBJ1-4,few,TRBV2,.,TGTGCCAGCAGTGCGGAGCAGGAAAAACTGTTTTTT,CASSAEQEKLFF
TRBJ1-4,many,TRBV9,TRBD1,TGTGCCAGCAGCCCCCGACAGGGCCCTGAGGGGGGACTGTTTTTT,CASSPRQGPEGGLFF
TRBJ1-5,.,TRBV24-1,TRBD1,TGTGCCACCAGTGATCCCGGGACAGGGCATCAGCCCCAGCATTTT,CATSDPGTGHQPQHF
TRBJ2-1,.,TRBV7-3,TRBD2,TGTGCCAGCAGCTTAATGCTAGCGGGAGGTTACAATGAGCAGTTCTTC,CASSLMLAGGYNEQFF
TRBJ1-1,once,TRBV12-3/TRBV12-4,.,TGTGCCAGCAGTTGGGCTCACGGCCAAGCTTTCTTT,CASSWAHGQAFF
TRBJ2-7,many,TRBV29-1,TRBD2,TGCAGCGTTGAAGGGAGACTAGCGGGAGAGAGGGAGCAGTACTTC,CSVEGRLAGEREQYF
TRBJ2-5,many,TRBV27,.,TGTGCCAGCAGTCGTGCAAGGCTGGAGACCCAGTACTTC,CASSRARLETQYF
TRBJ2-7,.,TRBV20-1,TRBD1,TGCAGTGCAGGGGGCGCTGGGGGCGAGCAGTACTTC,CSAGGAGGEQYF
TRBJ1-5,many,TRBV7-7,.,TGTGCTAGCAGCTTGAACAGTGGACAGCCCCAGCATTTT,CASSLNSGQPQHF
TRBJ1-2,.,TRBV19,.,TGTGCCAGTAGACCGGGGGGGACCTACTATGGCTACACCTTC,CASRPGGTYYGYTF